This T cell receptor beta chain appears in the sequencing data of a study of vaccination and CD4 T cells after COVID-19. V lost 5 bases, J lost 6 bases, and 3 bases stayed unmatched. The CDR3 is 13 residues long. Per the germline V gene, CDR1 is MNHEY and CDR2 is SMNVEV (reference sequence). This clonotype has just a few counts. The antigen is unknown. Indicated treatment: approximately 9-day PBMC culture with coronavirus spike peptide pools or control peptides (ViraFEST assay). The authors replaced half the medium with fresh IL-2 medium on days 3 and 7. CD4+ T cells that had been cultured provided DNA sequenced with the Oncomine TCR Beta short-read assay. MiXCR was run by TCRdb on the PCR reads, yielding one entry per CDR3 protein. The repertoire holds about 21,000 distinct CDR3 sequences, under 65% seen once, with 8% to 9.5% in the top ten.

Material: CD4+ T cells from blood, cultured in vitro, obtained after SARS-CoV-2 vaccination. This receptor was obtained from a human donor who had recovered from COVID-19. V gene TRBV27 combines with J gene TRBJ1-5, with 8 bases fitting TRBD1. Written as DNA, the CDR3 is TGTGCCAGCAGTATAACAGGGGGTCAGCCCCAGCATTTT. Its translation is CASSITGGQPQHF.